This T cell receptor beta chain was sequenced during a study of T cell responses to AZD1222 COVID-19 vaccine. As regards this clone: The antigen remains undetermined.

General observations from the study: Baseline serostatus was positive in only five to seven AZD1222 recipients. Clonal diversity was possibly underestimated; the donors were predominantly white British and more often female. Spike-wide vaccine-associated CD4 TCRs dominated at 160-218 and 743-854. Repertoire sampling was restricted to post-peak T cell response timepoints.

The table came from immunoSEQ multiplex PCR; TCRdb's copy has only in-frame clones and leaves some out. The table includes around 200,000 clones, roughly 94% detected once. The germline V gene has CDR1 GTSNPN and CDR2 SVGIG (reference sequence). This CDR3 is 18 amino acids long. The receptor comes from an adult who received the AZD1222 COVID-19 vaccine. The genes are TRBV30 and TRBJ2-1; 7 bases fit TRBD1. The source was peripheral blood, collected 28 days after the second AZD1222 dose. The DNA of the CDR3 is TGTGCTAGGTCTAGACAGGGACCCCTGGGGAGCTCCTACAATGAGCAGTTCTTC. Residues: CARSRQGPLGSSYNEQFF.